This T cell receptor (beta chain) was sequenced in a study of blood T cell repertoires in COVID-19. Overall study: The United States, Italy and Spain supplied acute and convalescent COVID-19 samples. PBMCs, B-cell-depleted T cells, or T cells provided the cDNA or gDNA that made up the material.

Followed over time, Seattle patients had been enrolled while infection was active. Using immunoSEQ multiplex PCR, the repertoire was profiled, and TCRdb retains in-frame clones only, with some absent. The sample has fewer than 60,000 clones; around 82% are singletons. There are 14 residues in the CDR3. Trimming pared 2 bases from V and 0 bases from J, leaving 4 bases between. From germline, CDR1 is SEHNR and CDR2 FQNEAQ (reference sequence). The sequenced sample consisted of peripheral blood. The TCR comes from a woman older than 75 with COVID-19, enrolled during active disease. The V and J genes are TRBV7-9 and TRBJ1-4; D remains unclear. CDR3 residues: CASSLQATNEKLFF. CDR3 bases: TGTGCCAGCAGCTTACAGGCAACTAATGAAAAACTGTTTTTT.